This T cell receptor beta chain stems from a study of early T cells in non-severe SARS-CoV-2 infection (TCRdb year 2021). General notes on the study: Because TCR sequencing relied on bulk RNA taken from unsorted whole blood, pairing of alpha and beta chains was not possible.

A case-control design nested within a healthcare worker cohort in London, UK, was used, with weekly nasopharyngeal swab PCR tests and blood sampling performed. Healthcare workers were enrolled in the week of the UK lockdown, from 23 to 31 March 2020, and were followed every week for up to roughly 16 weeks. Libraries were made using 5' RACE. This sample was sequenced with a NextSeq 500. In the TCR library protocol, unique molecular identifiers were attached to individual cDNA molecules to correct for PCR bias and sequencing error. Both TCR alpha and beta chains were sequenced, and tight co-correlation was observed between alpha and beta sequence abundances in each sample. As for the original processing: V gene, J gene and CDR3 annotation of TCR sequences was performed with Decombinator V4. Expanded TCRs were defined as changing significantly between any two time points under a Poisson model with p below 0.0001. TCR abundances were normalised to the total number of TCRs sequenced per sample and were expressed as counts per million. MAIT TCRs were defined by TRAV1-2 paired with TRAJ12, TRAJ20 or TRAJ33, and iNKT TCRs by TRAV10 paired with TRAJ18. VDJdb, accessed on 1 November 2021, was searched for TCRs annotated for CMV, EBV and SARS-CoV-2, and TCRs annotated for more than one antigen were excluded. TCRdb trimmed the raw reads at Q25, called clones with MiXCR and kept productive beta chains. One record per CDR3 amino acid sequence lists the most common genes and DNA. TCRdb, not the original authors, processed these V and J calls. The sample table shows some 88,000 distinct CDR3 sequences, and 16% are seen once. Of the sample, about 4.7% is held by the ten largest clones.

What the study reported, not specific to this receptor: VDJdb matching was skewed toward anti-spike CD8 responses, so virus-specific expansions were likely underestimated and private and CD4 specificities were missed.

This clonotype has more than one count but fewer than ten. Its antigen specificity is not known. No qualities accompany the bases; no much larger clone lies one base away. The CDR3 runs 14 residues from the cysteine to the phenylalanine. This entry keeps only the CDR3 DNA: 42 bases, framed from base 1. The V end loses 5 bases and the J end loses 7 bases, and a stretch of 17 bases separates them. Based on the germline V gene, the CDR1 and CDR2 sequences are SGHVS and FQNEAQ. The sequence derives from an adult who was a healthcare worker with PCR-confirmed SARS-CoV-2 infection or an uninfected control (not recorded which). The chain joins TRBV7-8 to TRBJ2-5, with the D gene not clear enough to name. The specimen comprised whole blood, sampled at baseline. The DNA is TGTGCCAGCAGCCTAGGCTTAGCTGGGGTGACCCAGTACTTC. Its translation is CASSLGLAGVTQYF.